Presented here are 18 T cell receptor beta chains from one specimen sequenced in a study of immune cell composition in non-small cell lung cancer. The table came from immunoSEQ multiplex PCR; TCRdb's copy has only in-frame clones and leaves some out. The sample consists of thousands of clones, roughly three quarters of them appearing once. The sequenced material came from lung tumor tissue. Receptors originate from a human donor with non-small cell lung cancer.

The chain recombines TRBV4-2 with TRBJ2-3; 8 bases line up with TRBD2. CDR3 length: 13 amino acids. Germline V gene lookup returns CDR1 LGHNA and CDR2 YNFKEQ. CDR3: CATGGYDTDTQYF. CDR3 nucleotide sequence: TGTGCAACGGGAGGGTATGACACAGATACGCAGTATTTT.

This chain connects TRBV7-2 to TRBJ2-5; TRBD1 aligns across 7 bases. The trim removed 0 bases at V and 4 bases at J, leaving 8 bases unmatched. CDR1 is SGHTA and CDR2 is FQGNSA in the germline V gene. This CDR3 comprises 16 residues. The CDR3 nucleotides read TGTGCCAGCAGCTTAGCGGGCGGCAGGGGGTCAGAGACCCAGTACTTC. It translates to CASSLAGGRGSETQYF.

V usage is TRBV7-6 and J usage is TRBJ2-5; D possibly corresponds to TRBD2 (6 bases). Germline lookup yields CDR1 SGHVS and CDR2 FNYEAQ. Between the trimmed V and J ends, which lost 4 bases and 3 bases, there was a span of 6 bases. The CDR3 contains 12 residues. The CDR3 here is CASSWGEETQYF. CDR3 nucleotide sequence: TGTGCCAGCAGCTGGGGGGAAGAGACCCAGTACTTC. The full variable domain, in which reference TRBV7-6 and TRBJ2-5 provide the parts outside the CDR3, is GAGVSQSPRYKVTKRGQDVALRCDPISGHVSLYWYRQALGQGPEFLTYFNYEAQQDKSGLPNDRFSAERPEGSISTLTIQRTEQRDSAMYRCASSWGEETQYFGPGTRLLVL.

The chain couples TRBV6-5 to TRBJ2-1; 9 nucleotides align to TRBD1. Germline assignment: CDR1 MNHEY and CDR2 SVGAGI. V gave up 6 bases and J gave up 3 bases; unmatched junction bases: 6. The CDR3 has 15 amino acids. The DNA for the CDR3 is TGTGCCAGCAGCAAGGACAGGGGAGTCTACAATGAGCAGTTCTTC. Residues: CASSKDRGVYNEQFF.

The DNA of the CDR3 is TGTGCCAGCAGTTTATGGGGGGGACAGGCAATGAACACTGAAGCTTTCTTT. This sequence encodes CASSLWGGQAMNTEAFF. The rearrangement uses TRBV28 and TRBJ1-1; the match to TRBD1 covers 8 bases. V shed 0 bases, J shed 0 bases, and the junction held 6 bases outside the gene matches. From germline, CDR1 is MDHEN and CDR2 SYDVKM. The CDR3 loop spans 17 amino acids.

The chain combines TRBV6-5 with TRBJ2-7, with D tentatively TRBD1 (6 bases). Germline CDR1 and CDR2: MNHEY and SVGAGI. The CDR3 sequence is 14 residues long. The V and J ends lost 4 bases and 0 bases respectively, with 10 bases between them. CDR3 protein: CASSSTGSSYEQYF. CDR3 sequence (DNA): TGTGCCAGCAGTTCGACAGGTAGCTCCTACGAGCAGTACTTC.

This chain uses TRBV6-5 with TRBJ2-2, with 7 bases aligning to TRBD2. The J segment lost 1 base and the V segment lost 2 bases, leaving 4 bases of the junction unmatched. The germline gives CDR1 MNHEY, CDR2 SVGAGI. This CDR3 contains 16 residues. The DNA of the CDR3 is TGTGCCAGCAGTTACGGGCTAGCGGTGAACACCGGGGAGCTGTTTTTT. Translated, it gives CASSYGLAVNTGELFF.

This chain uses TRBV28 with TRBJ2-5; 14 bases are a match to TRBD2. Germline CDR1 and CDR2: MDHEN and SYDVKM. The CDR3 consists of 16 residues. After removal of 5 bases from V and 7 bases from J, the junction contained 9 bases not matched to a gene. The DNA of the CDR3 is TGTGCCAGCAGTGTTTACGGGACTAGCGGGGGCGGGACCCAGTACTTC. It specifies CASSVYGTSGGGTQYF.

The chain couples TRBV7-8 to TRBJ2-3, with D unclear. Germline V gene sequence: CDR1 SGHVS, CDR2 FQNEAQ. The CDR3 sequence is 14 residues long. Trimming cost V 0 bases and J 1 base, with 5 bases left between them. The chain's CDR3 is CASSLAIGTDTQYF. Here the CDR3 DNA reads TGTGCCAGCAGCTTAGCGATAGGCACAGATACGCAGTATTTT.

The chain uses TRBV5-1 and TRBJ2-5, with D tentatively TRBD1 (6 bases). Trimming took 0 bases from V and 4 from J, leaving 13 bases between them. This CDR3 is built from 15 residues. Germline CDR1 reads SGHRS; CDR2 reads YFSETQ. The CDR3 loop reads CASSLAGTQGETQYF. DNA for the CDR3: TGCGCCAGCAGCTTGGCGGGGACACAGGGAGAGACCCAGTACTTC.

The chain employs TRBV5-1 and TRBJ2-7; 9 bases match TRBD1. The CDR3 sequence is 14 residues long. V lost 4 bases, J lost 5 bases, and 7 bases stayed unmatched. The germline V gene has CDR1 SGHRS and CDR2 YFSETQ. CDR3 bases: TGCGCCAGCAGCGCGGGACAGGGTTCCGACGAGCAGTACTTC. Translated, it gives CASSAGQGSDEQYF. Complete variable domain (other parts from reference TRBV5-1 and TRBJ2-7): KAGVTQTPRYLIKTRGQQVTLSCSPISGHRSVSWYQQTPGQGLQFLFEYFSETQRNKGNFPGRFSGRQFSNSRSEMNVSTLELGDSALYLCASSAGQGSDEQYFGPGTRLTVT.

In nucleotides, the CDR3 is TGTGCCAGCAGTGCGTCTTGGCGGGGGTGGACTGAAGCTTTCTTT. It translates to CASSASWRGWTEAFF. The chain links TRBV6-1 to TRBJ1-1, with D maybe TRBD1 (5 bases). The CDR3 has 15 amino acids. The germline CDR1 and CDR2 sequences are MNHNS and SASEGT. Trimming removed 4 bases at V and 5 bases at J, with 17 bases between.

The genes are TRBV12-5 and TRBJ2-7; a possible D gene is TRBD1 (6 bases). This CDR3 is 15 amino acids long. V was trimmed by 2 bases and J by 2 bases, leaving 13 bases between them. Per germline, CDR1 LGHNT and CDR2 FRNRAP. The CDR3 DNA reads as TGTGCTAGTGGTTTGTGGCACAGGGAAGCCTACGAGCAGTACTTC. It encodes CASGLWHREAYEQYF.

CDR3 in amino acids: CAWSAPVGGGYEKLFF. The CDR3 bases are TGTGCCTGGAGTGCTCCAGTTGGGGGAGGTTATGAAAAACTGTTTTTT. This chain joins TRBV30 and TRBJ1-4; a weak D match, TRBD1 (5 bases). CDR1 and CDR2 (germline): GTSNPN, SVGIG (reference sequence). V was clipped by 1 base and J by 6 bases, with 18 bases between them. This CDR3 has 16 amino acids.

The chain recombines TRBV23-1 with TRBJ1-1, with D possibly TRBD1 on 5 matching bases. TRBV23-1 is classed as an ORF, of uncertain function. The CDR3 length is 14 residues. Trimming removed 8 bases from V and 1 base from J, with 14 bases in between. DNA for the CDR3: TGCGCCAGCGGCCGGGCGGGGACGAACACTGAAGCTTTCTTT. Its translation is CASGRAGTNTEAFF.

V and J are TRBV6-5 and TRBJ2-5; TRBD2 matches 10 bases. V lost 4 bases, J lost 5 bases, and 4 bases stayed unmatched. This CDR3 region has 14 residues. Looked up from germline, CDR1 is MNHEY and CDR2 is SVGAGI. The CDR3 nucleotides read TGTGCCAGCAGTTCCAGGGGACTAGCGGAGACCCAGTACTTC. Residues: CASSSRGLAETQYF.

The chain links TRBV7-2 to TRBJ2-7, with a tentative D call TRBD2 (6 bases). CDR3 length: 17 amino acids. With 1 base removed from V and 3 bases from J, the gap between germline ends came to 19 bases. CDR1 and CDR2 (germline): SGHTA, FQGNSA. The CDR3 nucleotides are TGTGCCAGCAGCTTAGAAGTCCTGAGCGGGTATTACTACGAGCAGTACTTC. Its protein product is CASSLEVLSGYYYEQYF.

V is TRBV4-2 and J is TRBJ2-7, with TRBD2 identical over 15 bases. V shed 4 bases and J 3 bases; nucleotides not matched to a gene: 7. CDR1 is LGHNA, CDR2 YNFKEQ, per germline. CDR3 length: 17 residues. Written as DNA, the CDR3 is TGTGCCAGCAGCCGAGGACTAGCGGGAGGGGGGGACTACGAGCAGTACTTC. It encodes CASSRGLAGGGDYEQYF.